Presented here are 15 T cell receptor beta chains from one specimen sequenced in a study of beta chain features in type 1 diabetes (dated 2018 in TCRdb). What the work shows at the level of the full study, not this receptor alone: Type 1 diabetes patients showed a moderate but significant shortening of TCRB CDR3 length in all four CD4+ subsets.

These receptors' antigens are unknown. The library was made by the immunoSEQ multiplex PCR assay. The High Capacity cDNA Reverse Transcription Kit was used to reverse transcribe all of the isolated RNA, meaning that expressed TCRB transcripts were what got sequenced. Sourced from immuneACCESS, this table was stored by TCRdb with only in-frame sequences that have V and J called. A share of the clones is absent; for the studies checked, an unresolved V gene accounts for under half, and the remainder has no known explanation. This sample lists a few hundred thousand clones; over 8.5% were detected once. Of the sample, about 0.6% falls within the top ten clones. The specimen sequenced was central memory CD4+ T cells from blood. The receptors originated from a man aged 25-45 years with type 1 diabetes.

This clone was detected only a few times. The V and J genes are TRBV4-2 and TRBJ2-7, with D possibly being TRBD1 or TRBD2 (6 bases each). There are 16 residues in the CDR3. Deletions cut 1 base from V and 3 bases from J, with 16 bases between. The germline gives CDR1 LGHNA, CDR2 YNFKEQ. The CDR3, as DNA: TGTGCCAGCAGCCAAGGGGGGGCAGGCAACCACTACGAGCAGTACTTC. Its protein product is CASSQGGAGNHYEQYF.

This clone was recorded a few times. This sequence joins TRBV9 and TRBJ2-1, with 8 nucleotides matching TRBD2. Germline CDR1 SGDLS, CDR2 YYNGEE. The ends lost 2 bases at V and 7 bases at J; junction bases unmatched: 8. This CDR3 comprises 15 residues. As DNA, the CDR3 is TGTGCCAGCAGCGTCGGGACTAGTTTCGGGAATGAGCAGTTCTTC. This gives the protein CASSVGTSFGNEQFF.

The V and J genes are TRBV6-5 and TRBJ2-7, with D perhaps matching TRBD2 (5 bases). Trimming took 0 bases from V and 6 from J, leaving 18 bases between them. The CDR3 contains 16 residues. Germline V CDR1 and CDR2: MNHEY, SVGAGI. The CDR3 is CASSYSYPVGVGEQYF. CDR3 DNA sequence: TGTGCCAGCAGTTACTCGTATCCGGTGGGAGTCGGCGAGCAGTACTTC.

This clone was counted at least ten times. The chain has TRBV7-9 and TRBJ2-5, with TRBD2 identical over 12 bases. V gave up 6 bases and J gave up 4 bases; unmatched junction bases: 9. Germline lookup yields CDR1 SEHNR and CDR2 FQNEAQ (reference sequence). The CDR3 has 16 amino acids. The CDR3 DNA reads TGTGCCAGCAGGAAGGCTAGCGGGAGGGCCGCAGAGACCCAGTACTTC. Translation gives CASRKASGRAAETQYF. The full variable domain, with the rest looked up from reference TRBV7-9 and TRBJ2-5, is DTGVSQNPRHKITKRGQNVTFRCDPISEHNRLYWYRQTLGQGPEFLTYFQNEAQLEKSRLLSDRFSAERPKGSFSTLEIQRTEQGDSAMYLCASRKASGRAAETQYFGPGTRLLVL.

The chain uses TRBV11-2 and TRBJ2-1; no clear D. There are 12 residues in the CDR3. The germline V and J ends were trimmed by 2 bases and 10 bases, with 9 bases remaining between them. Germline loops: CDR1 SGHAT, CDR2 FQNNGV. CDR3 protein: CASSLLGGEQFF. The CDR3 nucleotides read TGTGCCAGCAGCTTATTGGGCGGCGAGCAGTTCTTC.

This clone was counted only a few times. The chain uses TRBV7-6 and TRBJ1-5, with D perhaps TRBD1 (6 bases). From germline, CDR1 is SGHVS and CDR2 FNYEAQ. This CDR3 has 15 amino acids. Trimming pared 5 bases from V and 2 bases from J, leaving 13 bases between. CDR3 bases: TGTGCCAGCAGCCGCCTGGGGGGCGGCAATCAGCCCCAGCATTTT. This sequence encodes CASSRLGGGNQPQHF.

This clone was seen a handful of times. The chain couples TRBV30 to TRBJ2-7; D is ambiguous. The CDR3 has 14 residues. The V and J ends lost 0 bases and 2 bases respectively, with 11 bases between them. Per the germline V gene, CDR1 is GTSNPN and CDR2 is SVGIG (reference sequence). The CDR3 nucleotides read TGTGCCTGGAGTGTAACAACCCGAGCCTACGAGCAGTACTTC. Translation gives CAWSVTTRAYEQYF.

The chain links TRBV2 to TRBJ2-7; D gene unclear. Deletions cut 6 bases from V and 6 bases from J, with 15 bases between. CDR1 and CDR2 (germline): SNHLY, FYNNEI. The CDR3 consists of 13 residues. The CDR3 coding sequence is TGTGCCAGCAGAAACTCTTGGAGAGGCGAGCAGTACTTC. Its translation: CASRNSWRGEQYF.

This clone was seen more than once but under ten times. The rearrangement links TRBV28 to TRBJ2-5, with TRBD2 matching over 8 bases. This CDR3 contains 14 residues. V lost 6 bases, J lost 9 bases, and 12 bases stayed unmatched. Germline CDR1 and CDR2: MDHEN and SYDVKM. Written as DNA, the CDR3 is TGTGCCAGCAGCACCCTCGCCGGGGGGGAGGCCCAGTACTTC. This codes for CASSTLAGGEAQYF.

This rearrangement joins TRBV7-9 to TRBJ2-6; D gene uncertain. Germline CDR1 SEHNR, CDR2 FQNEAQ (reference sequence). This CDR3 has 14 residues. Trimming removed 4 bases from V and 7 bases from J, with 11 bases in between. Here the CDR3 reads CASSSLDGANVLTF. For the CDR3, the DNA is TGTGCCAGCAGCTCACTTGACGGTGCCAACGTCCTGACTTTC.

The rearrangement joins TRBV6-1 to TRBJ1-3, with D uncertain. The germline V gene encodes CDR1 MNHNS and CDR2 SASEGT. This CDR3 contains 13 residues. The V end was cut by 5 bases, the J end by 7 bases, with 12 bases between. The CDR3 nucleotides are TGTGCCAGCAGTCAATCACTCGGGAACACCATATATTTT. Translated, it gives CASSQSLGNTIYF.

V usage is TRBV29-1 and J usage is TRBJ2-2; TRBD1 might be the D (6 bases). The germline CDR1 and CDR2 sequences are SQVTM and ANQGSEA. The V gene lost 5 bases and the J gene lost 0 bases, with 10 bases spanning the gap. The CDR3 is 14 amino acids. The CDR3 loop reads CSVWTVTNTGELFF. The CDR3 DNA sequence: TGCAGCGTTTGGACAGTGACGAACACCGGGGAGCTGTTTTTT.

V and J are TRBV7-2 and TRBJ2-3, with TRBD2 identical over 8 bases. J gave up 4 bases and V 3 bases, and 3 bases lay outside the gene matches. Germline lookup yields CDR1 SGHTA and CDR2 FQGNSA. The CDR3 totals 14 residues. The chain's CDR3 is CASSFTSGADTQYF. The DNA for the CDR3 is TGTGCCAGCAGCTTCACTAGCGGTGCAGATACGCAGTATTTT.

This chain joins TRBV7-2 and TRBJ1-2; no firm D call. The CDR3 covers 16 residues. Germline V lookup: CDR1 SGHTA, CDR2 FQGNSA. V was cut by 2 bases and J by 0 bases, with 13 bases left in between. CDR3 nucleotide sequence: TGTGCCAGCAGCTTAAGGTACAGAAATTCTAACTATGGCTACACCTTC. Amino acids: CASSLRYRNSNYGYTF. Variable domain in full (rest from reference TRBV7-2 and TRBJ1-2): GAGVSQSPSNKVTEKGKDVELRCDPISGHTALYWYRQSLGQGLEFLIYFQGNSAPDKSGLPSDRFSAERTGGSVSTLTIQRTQQEDSAVYLCASSLRYRNSNYGYTFGSGTRLTVV.

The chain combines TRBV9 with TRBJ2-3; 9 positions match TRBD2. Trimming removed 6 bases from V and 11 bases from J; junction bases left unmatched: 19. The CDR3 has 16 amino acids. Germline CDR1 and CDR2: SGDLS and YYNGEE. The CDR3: CASTLELAGGPSGQYF. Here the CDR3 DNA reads TGTGCCAGCACCCTCGAACTAGCGGGCGGCCCGAGCGGGCAGTATTTT.